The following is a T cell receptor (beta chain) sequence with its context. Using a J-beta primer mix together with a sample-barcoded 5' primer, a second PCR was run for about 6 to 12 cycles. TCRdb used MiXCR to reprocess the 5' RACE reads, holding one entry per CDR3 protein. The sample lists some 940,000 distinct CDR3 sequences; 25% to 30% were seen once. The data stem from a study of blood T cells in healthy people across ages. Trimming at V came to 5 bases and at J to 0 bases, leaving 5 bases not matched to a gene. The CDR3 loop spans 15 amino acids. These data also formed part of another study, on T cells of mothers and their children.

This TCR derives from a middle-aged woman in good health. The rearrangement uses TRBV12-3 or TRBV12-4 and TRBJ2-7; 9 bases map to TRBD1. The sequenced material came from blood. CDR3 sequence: CASSAGTGYSYEQYF. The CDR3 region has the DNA TGTGCCAGCAGTGCCGGGACAGGGTACTCCTACGAGCAGTACTTC.